What follows is one T cell receptor beta chain and its context. This sample is part of a study of T cells in Graves' hyperthyroidism and ophthalmopathy. The TCR beta CDR3 regions underwent amplification using RNA transcripts as the source. First-round RT-PCR of the TCR CDR3 relied on the HTBI primer set. Via MiXCR, TCRdb re-called the multiplex PCR reads, giving one row per CDR3 protein. The sample consists of around 350,000 distinct CDR3 sequences, around 25% of them appearing once. Fresh peripheral blood, 10 ml, yielded the PBMCs. The CDR3 extends over 15 amino acids. With 7 bases removed from V and 5 bases from J, the gap between germline ends came to 17 bases. The germline gives CDR1 LNHDA, CDR2 SQIVND (reference sequence).

The rearrangement links TRBV19 to TRBJ1-4; D might be TRBD1 (5 bases). The sequenced sample was blood. This receptor was obtained from a man between 50 and 59 years old with Graves' hyperthyroidism. Here the CDR3 DNA reads TGTGCCAGTAAGGACACGGGTCTTACAAATGAAAAACTGTTTTTT. Its protein is CASKDTGLTNEKLFF. The entire variable domain, with the rest obtained from reference TRBV19 and TRBJ1-4, is as follows: DGGITQSPKYLFRKEGQNVTLSCEQNLNHDAMYWYRQDPGQGLRLIYYSQIVNDFQKGDIAEGYSVSREKKESFPLTVTSAQKNPTAFYLCASKDTGLTNEKLFFGSGTQLSVL.